This T cell receptor (beta chain) was sequenced for a study of cytomegalovirus exposure and HLA in healthy donors. The CDR3 runs to 15 residues. With V trimmed by 9 bases and J by 7 bases, 12 bases remained unmatched. The germline gives CDR1 MNHNS, CDR2 SASEGT. Primers for the PCR totalled 60 Vbeta and 13 Jbeta. Profiled with immunoSEQ multiplex PCR; TCRdb holds only in-frame clones, not every one. The sample lists over 150,000 clones; roughly 70% were seen once. Study-wide findings and caveats: The study designated 150 or so TCR beta chains cytomegalovirus-associated.

This clone showed up just once. The target antigen is unknown. The rearrangement uses TRBV6-1 and TRBJ1-5; TRBD1 agrees at 10 bases. Material for sequencing was PBMCs. The origin of this receptor is a male donor in good health and CMV-seronegative. CDR3 coding DNA: TGTGCCAGTGGGGAGGGGACAGGGGATTGGCAGCCCCAGCATTTT. It codes for CASGEGTGDWQPQHF.